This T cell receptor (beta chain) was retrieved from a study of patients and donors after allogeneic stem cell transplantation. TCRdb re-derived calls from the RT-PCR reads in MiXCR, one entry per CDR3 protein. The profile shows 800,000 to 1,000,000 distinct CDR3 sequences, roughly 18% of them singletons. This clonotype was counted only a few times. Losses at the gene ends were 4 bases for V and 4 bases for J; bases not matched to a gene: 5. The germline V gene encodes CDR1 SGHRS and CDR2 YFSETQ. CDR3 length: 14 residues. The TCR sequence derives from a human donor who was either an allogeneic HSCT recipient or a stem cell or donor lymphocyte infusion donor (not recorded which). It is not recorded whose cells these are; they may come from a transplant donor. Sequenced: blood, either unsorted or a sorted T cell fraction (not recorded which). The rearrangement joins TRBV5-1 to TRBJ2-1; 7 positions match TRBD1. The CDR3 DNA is TGCGCCAGCAGCACGGGACAGAATTACAATGAGCAGTTCTTC. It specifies CASSTGQNYNEQFF.